The 8 T cell receptor beta chains listed next were all sequenced from one sample in a study of CD8 T cells in ankylosing spondylitis (dated by TCRdb to 2016 to 2017). The library was made by 5' RACE. Sequenced using an Illumina HiSeq 2500. TCRdb redid the processing of the public reads, applying fastp at Q25 and MiXCR, and retained in-frame beta chains. Every distinct CDR3 protein forms one entry, paired with its most common genes and DNA. In this sample the table shows about 160,000 distinct CDR3 sequences, around two fifths of which occur a single time. Around 15% of the sample comes from the top ten. Input material: synovial fluid, either unsorted or a sorted T cell fraction (not recorded which). These receptor sequences come from a male donor with ankylosing spondylitis.

This sequence joins TRBV10-3 and TRBJ1-6; TRBD1 agrees at 7 bases. Trimming cost V 4 bases and J 10 bases; bases outside gene matches: 10. CDR3 length: 15 residues. Per germline, CDR1 ENHRY and CDR2 SYGVKD. The CDR3 DNA follows: TGTGCCATCAGTGCATTCCGGGACAGTAAGTCACCCCTCCACTTT. Translation: CAISAFRDSKSPLHF.

The chain couples TRBV7-6 to TRBJ2-1; TRBD2 matches at 15 bases. The germline CDR1 and CDR2 sequences are SGHVS and FNYEAQ. V trimming: 4 bases; J trimming: 4 bases; junction bases outside the gene matches: 14. This CDR3 contains 20 residues. CDR3 coding DNA: TGTGCCAGCAGCTCCCGGACTAGCGGGAGGGCCCAGACCCAATACAATGAGCAGTTCTTC. It yields the protein CASSSRTSGRAQTQYNEQFF.

The chain combines TRBV2 with TRBJ2-1; D gene uncertain. This CDR3 comprises 14 residues. Trimming cost V 3 bases and J 4 bases, with 10 bases left between them. Germline V gene lookup returns CDR1 SNHLY and CDR2 FYNNEI. In nucleotides, the CDR3 is TGTGCCAGCAGTGACCACCCCACATACAATGAGCAGTTCTTC. It is translated as CASSDHPTYNEQFF.

The gene calls are TRBV29-1 and TRBJ2-1; no definite D call. The length of the CDR3 is 13 residues. Looked up from germline, CDR1 is SQVTM and CDR2 is ANQGSEA. Trimming pared 7 bases from V and 9 bases from J, leaving 19 bases between. The CDR3: CSAHLDLSREQFF. The CDR3 DNA sequence: TGCAGCGCCCATCTAGACCTCTCCCGTGAGCAGTTCTTC.

This rearrangement joins TRBV12-3 or TRBV12-4 to TRBJ2-1; 10 bases align to TRBD2. CDR3 length: 14 residues. Germline trimming cut 4 bases from V and 10 bases from J; bases unmatched to any gene: 7. The CDR3 DNA reads TGTGCCAGCAGTTCCCTCCCGGGACTAGCGGAGCAGTTCTTC. Protein product: CASSSLPGLAEQFF.

The rearrangement links TRBV12-3 or TRBV12-4 to TRBJ2-7; perhaps TRBD2 as D (5 bases). The CDR3 runs 17 residues. Trimming removed 3 bases at V and 9 bases at J, with 27 bases between. The CDR3 here is CASSLGDKRSKGIGQYF. The CDR3 nucleotides are TGTGCCAGCAGTTTGGGAGATAAGCGCAGTAAGGGCATTGGGCAGTACTTC.

The J gene is TRBJ1-1, the V gene TRBV29-1; 7 bases match TRBD1. The germline V gene has CDR1 SQVTM and CDR2 ANQGSEA. The CDR3 sequence is 14 residues long. V gave up 4 bases and J gave up 3 bases; unmatched junction bases: 8. As DNA, the CDR3 is TGCAGCGTTGGAACAGGGGTGATGGACACTGAAGCTTTCTTT. Its protein is CSVGTGVMDTEAFF. The full variable domain, rest sourced from reference TRBV29-1 and TRBJ1-1, is SAVISQKPSRDICQRGTSLTIQCQVDSQVTMMFWYRQQPGQSLTLIATANQGSEATYESGFVIDKFPISRPNLTFSTLTVSNMSPEDSSIYLCSVGTGVMDTEAFFGQGTRLTVV.

This clonotype has just a few counts. The chain carries TRBV11-2 and TRBJ2-3; 7 bases align to TRBD2. V lost 8 bases to trimming and J lost 3 bases; unmatched junction nucleotides: 11. This CDR3 is built from 15 residues. The germline gives CDR1 SGHAT, CDR2 FQNNGV. CDR3 nucleotide sequence: TGTGCCAGCCGAACTCACTTCGGGGGGACAGATACGCAGTATTTT. This encodes CASRTHFGGTDTQYF.